The 20 T cell receptor beta chains given below trace back to one sample, sequenced in a study of T-cell memory formation after mild COVID-19. Via MiXCR, TCRdb re-called the 5' RACE reads, giving one row per CDR3 protein. The data show about 470,000 distinct CDR3 sequences, around a quarter seen once. The sequenced sample consisted of PBMCs or a T cell subset sorted from them (not recorded which). These TCRs come from an adult woman who had mild COVID-19 (a few samples of this study predate the infection). Cell type and time point are not known.

This chain uses TRBV27 with TRBJ2-7; D could derive from TRBD1 or TRBD2 (5 bases each). Germline V gene data show CDR1 as MNHEY and CDR2 as SMNVEV (reference sequence). The germline V and J ends were trimmed by 6 bases and 0 bases, with 18 bases remaining between them. This CDR3 spans 16 amino acids. The CDR3 reads CASSKNRDLSSYEQYF. CDR3 bases: TGTGCCAGCAGCAAGAACCGGGACCTAAGCTCCTACGAGCAGTACTTC.

This clonotype was found a few times. The chain combines TRBV5-4 with TRBJ2-4, with TRBD2 matching over 11 bases. Germline V gene sequence: CDR1 SGHNT, CDR2 YYREEE (reference sequence). The CDR3 consists of 17 residues. V dropped 2 bases and J dropped 5; count of bases not matched to a gene: 9. The CDR3 DNA is TGTGCCAGCAGCTTCTTGTCGCTAGCGGGAGGCCAAAACATTCAGTACTTC. Translating it yields CASSFLSLAGGQNIQYF.

V usage is TRBV5-1 and J usage is TRBJ1-2, with a tentative D call TRBD1 (5 bases). Trimming took off 5 bases at V and 2 bases at J, with 13 bases between the two ends. CDR1 is SGHRS and CDR2 is YFSETQ in the germline V gene. The CDR3 covers 14 residues. CDR3 DNA: TGCGCCAGCAGACGGGGGACGGAAAACTATGGCTACACCTTC. This codes for CASRRGTENYGYTF.

The chain is built from TRBV6-6 and TRBJ2-7, with D possibly TRBD1 on 5 matching bases. The CDR3 is made up of 13 amino acids. The V gene lost 5 bases and the J gene lost 2 bases, with 10 bases spanning the gap. CDR1 is MNHNY, CDR2 SVGAGI, per germline (reference sequence). The CDR3 sequence is CASSPDTTYEQYF. The DNA of the CDR3 is TGTGCCAGCAGTCCGGACACCACCTACGAGCAGTACTTC.

This clonotype was counted ten times or more. The chain carries TRBV25-1 and TRBJ1-1; perhaps TRBD1 as D (6 bases). Germline V gene lookup returns CDR1 MGHDK and CDR2 SYGVNS. The CDR3 consists of 12 residues. The V end lost 4 bases, the J end lost 10 bases, and 13 bases lay between the germline ends. The CDR3 DNA follows: TGTGCCAGCAGTGCAGCGACAGGCGGAGCTTTCTTT. The encoded protein is CASSAATGGAFF. Filled out from reference TRBV25-1 and TRBJ1-1, the complete variable domain reads EADIYQTPRYLVIGTGKKITLECSQTMGHDKMYWYQQDPGMELHLIHYSYGVNSTEKGDLSSESTVSRIRTEHFPLTLESARPSHTSQYLCASSAATGGAFFGQGTRLTVV.

This sequence joins TRBV7-2 and TRBJ1-6; 8 nucleotides line up with TRBD1. CDR3 size: 16 residues. The ends lost 1 base at V and 10 bases at J; junction bases unmatched: 9. From germline, CDR1 is SGHTA and CDR2 FQGNSA. The DNA for the CDR3 is TGTGCCAGCAGCTTAGAGGGGACAGGTAGAAGGTCACCCCTCCACTTT. Amino acids: CASSLEGTGRRSPLHF. Full variable domain (missing parts from reference TRBV7-2 and TRBJ1-6): GAGVSQSPSNKVTEKGKDVELRCDPISGHTALYWYRQSLGQGLEFLIYFQGNSAPDKSGLPSDRFSAERTGGSVSTLTIQRTQQEDSAVYLCASSLEGTGRRSPLHFGNGTRLTVT.

This clonotype was counted only a few times. This chain connects TRBV6-6 to TRBJ2-7; 7 bases align to TRBD1. The V and J ends lost 5 bases and 3 bases, in that order; junction bases with no gene match: 10. This CDR3 has 15 amino acids. The germline CDR1 and CDR2 sequences are MNHNY and SVGAGI (reference sequence). The CDR3 DNA sequence: TGTGCCAGCAGTCCCGCGCGAGGGGGCATCTACGAGCAGTACTTC. Its translation is CASSPARGGIYEQYF.

This clonotype turned up a few times. The chain joins TRBV7-9 to TRBJ1-4; the D is unclear. Germline V gene data show CDR1 as SEHNR and CDR2 as FQNEAQ (reference sequence). V was trimmed by 4 bases and J by 5 bases, leaving 14 bases between them. The CDR3 totals 15 residues. This chain's CDR3 is CASSSVGRSNEKLFF. CDR3 nucleotides: TGTGCCAGCAGCTCCGTCGGACGGTCGAATGAAAAACTGTTTTTT.

This clonotype was seen more than once but under ten times. CDR3 sequence reads: CASSLAVPETQYF. CDR3 nucleotides: TGTGCCAGCAGCTTAGCGGTCCCCGAGACCCAGTACTTC. The chain is built from TRBV7-9 and TRBJ2-5; D is uncertain. Germline loops: CDR1 SEHNR, CDR2 FQNEAQ (reference sequence). CDR3 length: 13 amino acids. Trimming removed 0 bases from V and 5 bases from J, with 7 bases in between.

This clonotype was found a few times. The chain employs TRBV9 and TRBJ2-7, with 10 bases that match TRBD2. This CDR3 has 14 amino acids. With 1 base clipped from V and 4 bases from J, the junction kept 2 bases outside the gene matches. Germline V gene sequence: CDR1 SGDLS, CDR2 YYNGEE. The CDR3 reads CASSVTSGEYEQYF. In DNA form, the CDR3 reads TGTGCCAGCAGCGTAACTAGCGGGGAGTACGAGCAGTACTTC.

This chain uses TRBV12-3 or TRBV12-4 with TRBJ2-7, with 8 bases aligning to TRBD1. Losses at the gene ends were 4 bases for V and 1 base for J; bases not matched to a gene: 3. The CDR3 is made up of 14 amino acids. CDR3 in amino acids: CASSSWDRSYEQYF. The CDR3 nucleotides read TGTGCCAGCAGTTCCTGGGACAGGTCCTACGAGCAGTACTTC.

CDR3 region: CASSFSGATGELFF. The CDR3 bases are TGCGCCAGCAGCTTTAGCGGGGCCACCGGGGAGCTGTTTTTT. The J gene is TRBJ2-2, the V gene TRBV5-1; 8 nucleotides align to TRBD2. Germline V CDR1 and CDR2: SGHRS, YFSETQ. The CDR3 spans 14 residues. V shed 2 bases and J 4 bases; nucleotides not matched to a gene: 1.

The chain is built from TRBV20-1 and TRBJ2-7; 13 nucleotides align to TRBD2. Germline trimming cut 1 base from V and 3 bases from J; bases unmatched to any gene: 6. The CDR3 spans 16 residues. Germline V gene data show CDR1 as DFQATT and CDR2 as SNEGSKA (reference sequence). The CDR3 protein is CSARGTSGRPSYEQYF. In nucleotides, the CDR3 is TGCAGTGCTAGAGGGACTAGCGGGAGACCTAGCTACGAGCAGTACTTC.

The gene calls are TRBV20-1 and TRBJ2-1; D gene uncertain. V shed 0 bases and J shed 3 bases, with 6 bases lying between them. Germline V gene lookup returns CDR1 DFQATT and CDR2 SNEGSKA (reference sequence). The CDR3 is 13 amino acids. The CDR3 bases are TGCAGTGCTAGAGATCTCTTCTACAATGAGCAGTTCTTC. Its translation is CSARDLFYNEQFF.

The V gene is TRBV12-3 or TRBV12-4, the J gene TRBJ2-3; TRBD1 is a possible D gene (5 bases). V gave up 3 bases and J gave up 4 bases, with 8 bases separating them. This CDR3 has 13 residues. CDR3 amino acids: CASSFRGSDTQYF. The CDR3 DNA follows: TGTGCCAGCAGTTTTAGGGGCTCAGATACGCAGTATTTT.

This chain uses TRBV7-9 with TRBJ2-1; a possible D gene is TRBD1 (5 bases). The CDR3 length is 12 residues. CDR1 and CDR2 (germline): SEHNR, FQNEAQ (reference sequence). Trimming cost V 5 bases and J 10 bases, with 12 bases left between them. The CDR3 DNA is TGTGCCAGCAGCATTGCAGGGTACGAGCAGTTCTTC. Its translation is CASSIAGYEQFF.

This clonotype appeared a few times. The chain joins TRBV7-8 to TRBJ2-2; D perhaps matches TRBD1 (5 bases). The V end lost 2 bases, the J end lost 6 bases, and 16 bases lay between the germline ends. CDR3 length: 16 residues. CDR1 SGHVS and CDR2 FQNEAQ come from the germline V gene. The CDR3: CASSLSRMGHSGELFF. In DNA, the CDR3 is TGTGCCAGCAGCTTAAGCCGGATGGGGCACTCCGGGGAGCTGTTTTTT.

Only a few counts were recorded for this clonotype. The CDR3 coding sequence is TGTGCCAGCAGCCAAGTTTGGGACATTCAGTACTTC. As protein: CASSQVWDIQYF. This chain uses TRBV3-1 with TRBJ2-4; no clear D gene. The CDR3 has 12 amino acids. V lost 1 base and J lost 8, with 6 bases in between. Looked up from germline, CDR1 is LGHDT and CDR2 is YNNKEL (reference sequence).

The chain has TRBV12-3 or TRBV12-4 and TRBJ2-7; the match to TRBD1 covers 9 bases. This CDR3 is 17 amino acids long. Unmatched junction bases numbered 18, after V lost 6 bases and J lost 6 bases. The CDR3 DNA follows: TGTGCCAGCAGCATCCGTTACTCATCCGGGACAGGGCTCGAGCAGTACTTC. Translation: CASSIRYSSGTGLEQYF.

The rearrangement links TRBV11-2 to TRBJ2-7, with 11 nucleotides matching TRBD1. This CDR3 spans 14 amino acids. The V gene end was trimmed by 5 bases and the J gene end by 7 bases; junction bases not matched to a gene: 7. CDR1 and CDR2 from the germline V gene are SGHAT and FQNNGV. The CDR3: CASSPGQGVGEQYF. DNA for the CDR3: TGTGCCAGCAGCCCGGGACAGGGGGTCGGTGAGCAGTACTTC.